These T cell receptor beta chains were read from a single sample in a study of T cells after yellow fever vaccination. TCRdb reanalysed the 5' RACE reads using MiXCR and keeps one entry per CDR3 protein. The table lists some 390,000 distinct CDR3 sequences, around 19% of them singletons. Sequenced material: PBMCs, taken before the yellow fever booster vaccination. These receptors all come from a young man who received the YFV17D yellow fever vaccine. CDR3s include the opening cysteine and the closing phenylalanine or tryptophan. D genes are given only for firm matches. Size is omitted from some rows. Given values are once, few, many or a class for expanded clones.

d_call,v_call,clone_size,j_call,cdr3_nt,cdr3_aa
-,TRBV20-1,few,TRBJ1-1,TGCAGTGCTAGGAGGGGGGCCATGAACACTGAAGCTTTCTTT,CSARRGAMNTEAFF
TRBD2,TRBV4-2,-,TRBJ2-1,TGTGCCAGCAGCCAAGATGAGACTAGCATCTCCTACAATGAGCAGTTCTTC,CASSQDETSISYNEQFF
TRBD1,TRBV20-1,few,TRBJ1-6,TGCAGTGCTAGGGACAGGGATTCACCCCTCCACTTT,CSARDRDSPLHF
-,TRBV12-3/TRBV12-4,-,TRBJ1-4,TGTGCCAGCACCCCAGGGAACTCGGGAAAACTGTTTTTT,CASTPGNSGKLFF
TRBD2,TRBV6-5,-,TRBJ2-5,TGTGCCAGCAGTCCTCGGCTAGCGGGGAGCCAAGAGACCCAGTACTTC,CASSPRLAGSQETQYF
-,TRBV27,few,TRBJ2-7,TGTGCCAGCAGTTTATCTGCCGGGAACCCCCACGAGCAGTACTTC,CASSLSAGNPHEQYF
-,TRBV4-2,few,TRBJ1-5,TGTGCCAGCAGCCAAGATGGCCGTAGTCTTGGGCCCCAGCATTTT,CASSQDGRSLGPQHF
-,TRBV11-1,-,TRBJ1-2,TGTGCCAGCAGCTTAGGACGGACAGACCTCTATGGCTACACCTTC,CASSLGRTDLYGYTF
TRBD1,TRBV10-3,few,TRBJ1-2,TGTGCCATCAGTGGGGACAGCTATGGCTACACCTTC,CAISGDSYGYTF
-,TRBV29-1,-,TRBJ1-3,TGCAGCGTTGCGTCAGGAAACACCATATATTTT,CSVASGNTIYF
TRBD2,TRBV5-1,-,TRBJ2-6,TGCGCCAGCAGCCCGGCAGCAGCGGGGGCCGGGGCCAACGTCCTGACTTTC,CASSPAAAGAGANVLTF
-,TRBV15,-,TRBJ2-5,TGTGCCACCAGTAGGCTGTGGAGCCTGTACCAAGAGACCCAGTACTTC,CATSRLWSLYQETQYF
TRBD1,TRBV29-1,-,TRBJ2-5,TGCAGCGTTGAAGGACAGGGGGCGGGTGAGGAGACCCAGTACTTC,CSVEGQGAGEETQYF
-,TRBV28,-,TRBJ1-6,TGTGCCAGCAGTTTTAGAACACCCCTCCACTTT,CASSFRTPLHF
-,TRBV29-1,few,TRBJ1-1,TGCAGCGTCAGGACACCGAACACTGAAGCTTTCTTT,CSVRTPNTEAFF
-,TRBV29-1,few,TRBJ2-3,TGCAGCGTTGAAGATACCCAGTGGGGGAACACAGATACGCAGTATTTT,CSVEDTQWGNTDTQYF
-,TRBV7-9,-,TRBJ1-5,TGTGCCAGCAGCTGGACGGGCAATCAGCCCCAGCATTTT,CASSWTGNQPQHF
-,TRBV7-9,-,TRBJ2-7,TGTGCCAGCAGCTCGCCGACGGATTACTACGAGCAGTACTTC,CASSSPTDYYEQYF
-,TRBV5-1,few,TRBJ1-6,TGCGCCAGCAGCTCCGGGACACATAATTCACCCCTCCACTTT,CASSSGTHNSPLHF
-,TRBV7-9,once,TRBJ1-4,TGTGCCAGCAGCTTAGGAGAAGGGGGAAAACTGTTTTTT,CASSLGEGGKLFF
-,TRBV10-3,few,TRBJ1-1,TGTGCCATCGCTCCGGGACGGATGAACACTGAAGCTTTCTTT,CAIAPGRMNTEAFF
TRBD1,TRBV10-1,-,TRBJ2-7,TGCGCCAGCAGACCCGGACAGGGGGGGGACAGCTCCGAGCAGTACTTC,CASRPGQGGDSSEQYF
TRBD1,TRBV18,-,TRBJ2-1,TGTGCCAGCTCGAGAAAGGAAGGGACAGGGCCCTACAATGAGCAGTTCTTC,CASSRKEGTGPYNEQFF
-,TRBV12-3/TRBV12-4,-,TRBJ1-3,TGTGCCAGTAGTCCGACAGACGATGGAAACACCATATATTTT,CASSPTDDGNTIYF